The entry below describes one T cell receptor (beta chain). Its antigen is currently unknown. CDR3 size: 15 residues. J lost 7 bases, V lost 4 bases, and 5 bases had no gene match. Germline CDR1 and CDR2: SGHTA and FQGNSA. Only in-frame clones appear in the TCRdb table, and some are missing; sequencing was by immunoSEQ multiplex PCR. The data show 2 million to 2.5 million clones, under 95% seen once. The record originates from a study of shared clonotypes between healthy human individuals. The study's findings and limits: The expectation was that sequencing depth would affect clonotype sharing among donors.

Material: naive CD4+ T cells from PBMCs. As for subset: CD45RA+ positively selected. The TCR sequence derives from a man younger than 35 in good health. Some clones in this sample may be carry-over from other donors' samples. J is TRBJ1-6 and V is TRBV7-2; TRBD1 matches at 9 bases. CDR3 DNA: TGTGCCAGCAGCTGGGACAGGGCGAGAAATTCACCCCTCCACTTT. Translating gives CASSWDRARNSPLHF.